This TCR beta chain was identified in a study of patients and donors after allogeneic stem cell transplantation. CDR1 and CDR2 (germline): DFQATT, SNEGSKA (reference sequence). V trimming: 6 bases; J trimming: 6 bases; junction bases outside the gene matches: 6. CDR3 length: 15 residues. One entry per CDR3 protein, called by TCRdb with MiXCR from the RT-PCR reads. Of about a million distinct CDR3 sequences in the sample, more than 15% were seen once. This clonotype has ten or more counts. Input material: blood, either unsorted or a sorted T cell fraction (not recorded which). The receptor was isolated from a human donor who was either an allogeneic HSCT recipient or a stem cell or donor lymphocyte infusion donor (not recorded which). It is not recorded whose cells these are; they may come from a transplant donor. The rearrangement links TRBV20-1 to TRBJ1-6; TRBD1 agrees at 12 bases. The CDR3 coding sequence is TGCAGTGCCTACGGGACAGGGGGCTTTAATTCACCCCTCCACTTT. Translation gives CSAYGTGGFNSPLHF.